These 15 T cell receptor beta chains were all obtained from the same sample, sequenced in a study of patients and donors after allogeneic stem cell transplantation (dated by TCRdb to 2020 to 2021). The protocol used for the library was RT-PCR. The sample was run on a NextSeq 550. TCRdb reanalyzed the raw reads on its own, using fastp at Q25 for trimming and MiXCR for clone calling, and kept in-frame beta chains. A single entry per CDR3 protein holds the most common genes and DNA from its merged rows. This sample lists around 150,000 distinct CDR3 sequences; 30% were detected once. Less than 3.5% of the sample is taken by the ten largest. The sample was blood, either unsorted or a sorted T cell fraction (not recorded which). These receptors were collected from a human donor who was either an allogeneic HSCT recipient or a stem cell or donor lymphocyte infusion donor (not recorded which). It is not recorded whose cells these are; they may come from a transplant donor.

This clonotype was seen a few times. The rearrangement links TRBV6-5 to TRBJ2-3, with 11 bases matching TRBD2. Looked up from germline, CDR1 is MNHEY and CDR2 is SVGAGI. The CDR3 spans 17 residues. The junction had 11 bases not matched to a gene; V was cut back by 6 bases and J by 3 bases. The CDR3 is CASSRGLAGQKTDTQYF. For the CDR3, the DNA is TGTGCCAGCAGCCGCGGACTAGCGGGCCAAAAAACAGATACGCAGTATTTT.

This clonotype has only a few counts. V usage is TRBV12-3 or TRBV12-4 and J usage is TRBJ1-4, with 8 bases fitting TRBD1. This CDR3 has 15 amino acids. J was trimmed by 8 bases and V by 5 bases; bases with no gene match: 10. Here the CDR3 reads CASSARQGRNEKLFF. CDR3 DNA: TGTGCCAGCAGTGCCCGACAGGGGAGGAACGAAAAACTGTTTTTT.

This clonotype has only one observation. V usage is TRBV5-1 and J usage is TRBJ2-1; no definite D call. Germline CDR1 is SGHRS and CDR2 is YFSETQ. CDR3 length: 16 residues. Between the trimmed V and J ends, which lost 1 base and 0 bases, there was a span of 11 bases. The DNA of the CDR3 is TGCGCCAGCAGCTTGAGTTATCCCAGCTCCTACAATGAGCAGTTCTTC. This codes for CASSLSYPSSYNEQFF.

This chain connects TRBV24-1 to TRBJ2-2; TRBD1 agrees at 10 bases. J was trimmed by 5 bases and V by 4 bases; bases with no gene match: 12. The germline V gene encodes CDR1 KGHDR and CDR2 SFDVKD. The CDR3 sequence is 18 residues long. As DNA, the CDR3 is TGTGCCACCAGTGACCCATCTCGACAGGGGGCGGATACCGGGGAGCTGTTTTTT. Encoded protein: CATSDPSRQGADTGELFF.

The V call is TRBV20-1, the J call TRBJ2-3, with no clear D. The CDR3 extends over 14 amino acids. V gave up 4 bases and J gave up 3 bases, with 14 bases separating them. Germline V CDR1 and CDR2: DFQATT, SNEGSKA (reference sequence). CDR3 nucleotides: TGCAGTGCTACTCGGAAACTCACGACAGATACGCAGTATTTT. It yields the protein CSATRKLTTDTQYF.

V and J are TRBV4-3 and TRBJ2-7; the D gene could be TRBD1 or TRBD2 (6 bases each). The germline CDR1 and CDR2 sequences are LGHNA and YSLEER. The V gene lost 0 bases and the J gene lost 1 base, with 16 bases spanning the gap. The CDR3 length is 17 residues. The CDR3 here is CASSQDWGAPQSYEQYF. CDR3 sequence (DNA): TGCGCCAGCAGCCAAGATTGGGGGGCCCCCCAATCCTACGAGCAGTACTTC.

This clonotype appeared many times. The V gene is TRBV7-2, the J gene TRBJ2-3, with 10 bases identical to TRBD2. The V gene's germline CDR1 is SGHTA and CDR2 FQGNSA. The CDR3 extends over 15 amino acids. V gave up 5 bases and J gave up 5 bases; unmatched junction bases: 7. The CDR3 loop is CASSTSGTRGDTQYF. In DNA, the CDR3 is TGTGCCAGCAGCACTAGCGGGACCCGGGGAGATACGCAGTATTTT.

This clonotype was seen repeatedly, ten times or more. The CDR3 loop reads CSVALSASSGNTIYF. As DNA, the CDR3 is TGCAGCGTGGCCCTGTCAGCGAGCTCTGGAAACACCATATATTTT. The chain joins TRBV29-1 to TRBJ1-3; D is unclear. Germline lookup yields CDR1 SQVTM and CDR2 ANQGSEA. V lost 6 bases, J lost 0 bases, and 15 bases lay in between. The length of the CDR3 is 15 residues.

The chain employs TRBV15 and TRBJ2-2; no definite D call. Between the trimmed V and J ends, which lost 5 bases and 3 bases, there was a span of 10 bases. The CDR3 is 14 amino acids. Germline V lookup: CDR1 LNHNV, CDR2 YYDKDF (reference sequence). Here the CDR3 reads CATSPTTDTGELFF. CDR3 DNA sequence: TGTGCCACCAGCCCTACGACGGACACCGGGGAGCTGTTTTTT.

This clonotype was counted many times. The V call is TRBV6-5, the J call TRBJ1-6, with a tentative D call TRBD1 (6 bases). Germline CDR1 is MNHEY and CDR2 is SVGAGI. V was pared by 1 base and J by 10 bases, with 14 bases between. This CDR3 comprises 15 residues. CDR3 amino acids: CASSYWAGEGSPLHF. CDR3 DNA: TGTGCCAGCAGTTACTGGGCAGGGGAGGGATCACCCCTCCACTTT.

The CDR3 loop is CASSHLAGITDTQYF. CDR3 bases: TGTGCCAGCAGTCATCTAGCGGGGATTACAGATACGCAGTATTTT. The genes are TRBV12-3 or TRBV12-4 and TRBJ2-3; 9 nucleotides match TRBD2. With 5 bases clipped from V and 3 bases from J, the junction kept 6 bases outside the gene matches. The CDR3 sequence is 15 residues long.

This clonotype appeared many times. The chain couples TRBV12-5 to TRBJ1-5; the match to TRBD1 covers 7 bases. V shed 6 bases, J shed 0 bases, and the junction held 8 bases outside the gene matches. CDR1 is LGHNT and CDR2 is FRNRAP in the germline V gene. This CDR3 contains 16 residues. The CDR3 bases are TGTGCTAGTGGCCCCGGACAGGAGTATAGCAATCAGCCCCAGCATTTT. It yields the protein CASGPGQEYSNQPQHF.

This clonotype was seen a handful of times. The chain uses TRBV27 and TRBJ1-2, with a tentative D call TRBD1 (5 bases). Germline CDR1 is MNHEY and CDR2 is SMNVEV (reference sequence). The CDR3 has 13 amino acids. The V end was cut by 5 bases, the J end by 7 bases, with 14 bases between. The CDR3: CASSKGPQRGYTF. CDR3 nucleotides: TGTGCCAGCAGTAAGGGACCGCAACGTGGCTACACCTTC.

V usage is TRBV18 and J usage is TRBJ2-3; D remains ambiguous. The CDR3 contains 14 residues. V was shortened by 3 bases and J by 6 bases, with 13 bases between the two germline ends. Germline V lookup: CDR1 KGHSH, CDR2 LQKENI. CDR3 nucleotides: TGTGCCAGCTCACCCAATTCTCTGATGGATACGCAGTATTTT. Amino acid sequence: CASSPNSLMDTQYF.

The V call is TRBV7-2, the J call TRBJ2-3; D gene unclear. Germline loops: CDR1 SGHTA, CDR2 FQGNSA. Deletions cut 2 bases from V and 11 bases from J, with 11 bases between. CDR3 length: 12 residues. The CDR3 DNA reads as TGTGCCAGCAGCTTACCAGGACCCGGGCAGTATTTT. Encoded protein: CASSLPGPGQYF.